This record covers a single T cell receptor (beta chain). The data originate from a study of cytomegalovirus exposure and HLA in healthy donors. Study as a whole: Genotyping of nearly 400 donors showed that 80% to 85% belonged to the Caucasian-associated ancestry cluster.

V was pared by 6 bases and J by 7 bases, with 5 bases of the junction left unmatched. Looked up from germline, CDR1 is SNHLY and CDR2 is FYNNEI. The CDR3 consists of 12 residues. PCR amplification relied on 60 Vbeta primers (plus 13 Jbeta primers). The assay was immunoSEQ multiplex PCR, and TCRdb's table has in-frame clones only and misses some. The sample lists 120,000 to 150,000 clones, roughly three quarters occurring once. The TCR comes from a woman aged 35 to 49 in good health and CMV-seropositive. Sequencing was performed on PBMCs. V usage is TRBV2 and J usage is TRBJ1-2; 7 bases fit TRBD1. This chain's CDR3 is CASSARGCGYTF. The CDR3 DNA reads TGTGCCAGCAGCGCCAGGGGGTGTGGCTACACCTTC.